Included here is one T cell receptor (beta chain) sequence, with context. Methods used by the authors: Amplification of reference gene primers was used by the study to estimate nucleated cell counts. Profiled with immunoSEQ multiplex PCR; TCRdb holds only in-frame clones, not every one. D and trimming come from the DNA, and the V and J calls and clone size come from that table. The table includes some 100,000 clones, 80% to 90% detected once. These data are taken from a study of blood T cell repertoires in COVID-19. Whole-study context: The origin of the acute and convalescent COVID-19 samples was the United States, Italy and Spain. T cells, B-cell-depleted T cells, or PBMCs supplied cDNA or gDNA.

This receptor was taken from a human donor in a cohort sampled during active COVID-19. The sequencing input was peripheral blood.

The CDR3 nucleotides are TGTGCCAGCAGTTACTCGCGTACAGGGGGCGGCTATGGCTACACCTTC. Residues: CASSYSRTGGGYGYTF. V usage is TRBV6-5 and J usage is TRBJ1-2, with 9 nucleotides matching TRBD1. This CDR3 is built from 16 residues. Losses at the gene ends were 0 bases for V and 4 bases for J; bases not matched to a gene: 6. Germline CDR1 MNHEY, CDR2 SVGAGI.